Sequencing of this T cell receptor (beta chain) was carried out in a study of OX40 agonist ivuxolimab in advanced cancers. Study-wide background: Patients treated during dose escalation were battling hepatocellular carcinoma, melanoma, renal cell or head and neck cancer. Previous treatment with anti-PD-1, anti-PD-L1 or anti-CTLA-4 therapy was allowed; 40% had received some.

CDR3 length: 17 residues. Germline CDR1 reads MDHEN; CDR2 reads SYDVKM. V shed 6 bases and J 3 bases; nucleotides not matched to a gene: 12. Method: immunoSEQ multiplex PCR; TCRdb's copy keeps in-frame clones and lacks some. The table records fewer than 80,000 clones, more than 80% of them present only once. About this clone itself: Its antigen is not identified.

General study points: Relatively little clonal expansion, among the lowest observed, appeared in partial responders at 0.1-3.0 mg/kg. There was clonal expansion of CD4+ and CD8+ blood T cells by week 6 at 0.1 to 3.0 mg/kg.

The TCR comes from an adult with an advanced solid tumor such as melanoma, head and neck, liver or kidney cancer. The chain has TRBV28 and TRBJ1-1; 11 bases fit TRBD1. Source: CD4+ or CD8+ T cells sorted from blood, taken in a trial of the OX40 agonist ivuxolimab. Here the CDR3 reads CASRFGNWGQGDTEAFF. The DNA of the CDR3 is TGTGCCAGCAGATTCGGGAACTGGGGACAGGGGGACACTGAAGCTTTCTTT.